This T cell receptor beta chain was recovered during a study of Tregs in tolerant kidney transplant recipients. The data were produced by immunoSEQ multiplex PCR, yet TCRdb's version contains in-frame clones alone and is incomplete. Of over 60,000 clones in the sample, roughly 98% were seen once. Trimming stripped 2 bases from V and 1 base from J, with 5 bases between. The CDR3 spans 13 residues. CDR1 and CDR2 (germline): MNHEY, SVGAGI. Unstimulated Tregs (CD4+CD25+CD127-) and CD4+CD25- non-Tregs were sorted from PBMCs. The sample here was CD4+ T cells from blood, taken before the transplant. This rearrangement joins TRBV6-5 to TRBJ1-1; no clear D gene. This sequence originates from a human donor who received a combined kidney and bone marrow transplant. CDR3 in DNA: TGTGCCAGCAGTTACGGGAGGAACACTGAAGCTTTCTTT. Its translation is CASSYGRNTEAFF.